This TCR beta chain emerged from a study of CD8+ T cells in alopecia areata. Overall study findings and caveats: Lesional scalp displayed greater clonality than normal scalp, most notably in alopecia totalis/universalis.

A remark on this clone: Antigen specificity is unknown.

In each case, RNA was isolated and then reverse transcribed into cDNA as the sequencing template. Using immunoSEQ multiplex PCR, the repertoire was profiled, and TCRdb retains in-frame clones only, with some absent. The repertoire holds about 19,000 clones, with about 63% as singletons. Treatment described: oral pan-JAK inhibitor, 5-10 mg twice daily. Alopecia areata patients provided lesional scalp punch biopsies and peripheral blood. The sample here was skin, taken at week 4, from a patient treated with tofacitinib. This TCR derives from a human donor with alopecia areata.

CDR3 DNA sequence: TGTGCCAGCAGTTTATTCAATGGAAACACCATATATTTT. This encodes CASSLFNGNTIYF. The chain links TRBV28 to TRBJ1-3; D is unresolved. The germline CDR1 and CDR2 sequences are MDHEN and SYDVKM. This CDR3 contains 13 residues. V was shortened by 1 base and J by 3 bases, with 4 bases between the two germline ends.